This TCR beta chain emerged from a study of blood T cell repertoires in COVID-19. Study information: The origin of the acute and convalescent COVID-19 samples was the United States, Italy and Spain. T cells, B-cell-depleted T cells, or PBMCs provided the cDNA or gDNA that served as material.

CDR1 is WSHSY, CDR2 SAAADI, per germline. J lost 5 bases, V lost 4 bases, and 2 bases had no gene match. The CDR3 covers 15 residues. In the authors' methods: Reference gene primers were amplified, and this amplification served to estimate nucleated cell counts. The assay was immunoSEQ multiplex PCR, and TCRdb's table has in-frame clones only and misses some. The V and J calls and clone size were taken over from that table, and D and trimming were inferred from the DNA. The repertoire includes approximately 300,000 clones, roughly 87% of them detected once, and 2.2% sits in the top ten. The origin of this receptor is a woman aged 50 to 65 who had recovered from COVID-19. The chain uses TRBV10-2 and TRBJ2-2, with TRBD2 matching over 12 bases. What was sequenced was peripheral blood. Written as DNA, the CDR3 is TGCGCCAGCAGTGGGCTAGCGGGAGGGACCGGGGAGCTGTTTTTT. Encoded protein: CASSGLAGGTGELFF.